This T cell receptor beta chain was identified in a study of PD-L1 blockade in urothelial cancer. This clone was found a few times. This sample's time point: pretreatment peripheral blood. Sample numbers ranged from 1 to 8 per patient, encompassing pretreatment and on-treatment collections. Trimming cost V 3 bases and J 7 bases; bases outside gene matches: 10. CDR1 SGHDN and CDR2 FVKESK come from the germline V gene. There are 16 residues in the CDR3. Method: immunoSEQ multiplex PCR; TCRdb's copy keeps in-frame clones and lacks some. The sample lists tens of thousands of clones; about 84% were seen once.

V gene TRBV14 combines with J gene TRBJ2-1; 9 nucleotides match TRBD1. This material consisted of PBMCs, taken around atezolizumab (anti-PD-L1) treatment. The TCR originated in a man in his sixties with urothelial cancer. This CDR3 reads CASSHLLGTGTNEQFF. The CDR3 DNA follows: TGTGCCAGCAGCCACTTGTTAGGGACAGGGACGAATGAGCAGTTCTTC.